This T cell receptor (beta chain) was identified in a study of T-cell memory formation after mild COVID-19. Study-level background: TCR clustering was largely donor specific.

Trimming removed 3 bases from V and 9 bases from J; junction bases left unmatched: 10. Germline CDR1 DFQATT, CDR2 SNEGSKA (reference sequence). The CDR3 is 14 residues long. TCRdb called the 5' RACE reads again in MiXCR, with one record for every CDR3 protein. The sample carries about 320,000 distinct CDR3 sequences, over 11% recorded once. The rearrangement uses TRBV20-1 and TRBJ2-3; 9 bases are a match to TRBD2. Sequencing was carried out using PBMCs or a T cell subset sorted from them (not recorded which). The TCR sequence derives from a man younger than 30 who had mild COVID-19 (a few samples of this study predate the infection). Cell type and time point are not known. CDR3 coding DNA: TGCAGTGCTAGCCCTAGCGGGGATTCGGGAACGCAGTATTTT. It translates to CSASPSGDSGTQYF.